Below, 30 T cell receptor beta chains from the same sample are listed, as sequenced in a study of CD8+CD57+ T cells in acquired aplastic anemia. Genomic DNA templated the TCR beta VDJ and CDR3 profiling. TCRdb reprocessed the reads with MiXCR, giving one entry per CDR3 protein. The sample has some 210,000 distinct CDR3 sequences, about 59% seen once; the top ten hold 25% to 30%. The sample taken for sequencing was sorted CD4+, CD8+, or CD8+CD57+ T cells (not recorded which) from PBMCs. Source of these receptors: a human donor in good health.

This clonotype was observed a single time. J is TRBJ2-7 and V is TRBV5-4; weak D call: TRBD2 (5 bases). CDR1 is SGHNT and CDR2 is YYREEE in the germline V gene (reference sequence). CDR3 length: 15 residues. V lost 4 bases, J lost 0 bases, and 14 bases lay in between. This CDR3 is CASSRPPGNSYEQYF. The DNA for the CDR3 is TGTGCCAGCAGCCGACCTCCGGGGAACTCCTACGAGCAGTACTTC.

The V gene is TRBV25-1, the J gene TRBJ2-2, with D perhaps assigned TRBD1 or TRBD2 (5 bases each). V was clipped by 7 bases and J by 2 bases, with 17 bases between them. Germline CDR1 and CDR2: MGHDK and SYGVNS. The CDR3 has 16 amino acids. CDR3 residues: CASKSQGTGNTGELFF. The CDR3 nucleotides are TGTGCCAGCAAGAGTCAAGGGACGGGAAACACCGGGGAGCTGTTTTTT.

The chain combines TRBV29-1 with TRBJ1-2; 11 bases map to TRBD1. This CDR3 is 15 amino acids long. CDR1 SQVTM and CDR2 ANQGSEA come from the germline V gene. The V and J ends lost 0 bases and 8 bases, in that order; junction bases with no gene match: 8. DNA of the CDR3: TGCAGCGTTGAAGATACCCGGACAGGGGGCTGGGGCTACACCTTC. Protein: CSVEDTRTGGWGYTF.

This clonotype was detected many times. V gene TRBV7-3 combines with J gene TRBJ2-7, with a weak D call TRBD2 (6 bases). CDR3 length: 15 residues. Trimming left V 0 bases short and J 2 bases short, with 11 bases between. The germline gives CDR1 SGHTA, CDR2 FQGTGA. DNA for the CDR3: TGTGCCAGCAGCTTAACGGCGGGCGGGACCTACGAGCAGTACTTC. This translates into CASSLTAGGTYEQYF.

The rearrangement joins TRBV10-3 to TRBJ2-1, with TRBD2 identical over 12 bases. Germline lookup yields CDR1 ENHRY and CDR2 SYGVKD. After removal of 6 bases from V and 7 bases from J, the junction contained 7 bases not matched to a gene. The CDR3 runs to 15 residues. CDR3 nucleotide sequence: TGTGCCATCAGCGAACTAGCGGGAGGAGGAAATGAGCAGTTCTTC. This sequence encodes CAISELAGGGNEQFF.

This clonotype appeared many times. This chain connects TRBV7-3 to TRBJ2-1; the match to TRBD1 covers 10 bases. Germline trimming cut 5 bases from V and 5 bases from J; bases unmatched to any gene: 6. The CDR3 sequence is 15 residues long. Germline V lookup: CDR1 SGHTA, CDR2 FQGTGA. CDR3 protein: CASSPSDRGDNEQFF. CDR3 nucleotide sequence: TGTGCCAGCAGCCCTTCGGACAGGGGGGACAATGAGCAGTTCTTC.

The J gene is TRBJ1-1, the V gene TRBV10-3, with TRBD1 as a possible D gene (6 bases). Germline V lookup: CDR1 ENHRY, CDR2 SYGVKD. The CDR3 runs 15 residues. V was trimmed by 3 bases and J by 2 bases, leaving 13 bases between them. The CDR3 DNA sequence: TGTGCCATCAGTGAATTGGACAGATTAAACACTGAAGCTTTCTTT. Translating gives CAISELDRLNTEAFF.

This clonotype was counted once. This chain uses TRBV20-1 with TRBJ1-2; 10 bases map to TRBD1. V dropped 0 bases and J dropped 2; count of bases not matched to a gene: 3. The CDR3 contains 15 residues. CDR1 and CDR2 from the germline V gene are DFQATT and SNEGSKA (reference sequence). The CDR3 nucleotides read TGCAGTGCTAGAGAACTGGGACAGGGGAACTATGGCTACACCTTC. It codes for CSARELGQGNYGYTF.

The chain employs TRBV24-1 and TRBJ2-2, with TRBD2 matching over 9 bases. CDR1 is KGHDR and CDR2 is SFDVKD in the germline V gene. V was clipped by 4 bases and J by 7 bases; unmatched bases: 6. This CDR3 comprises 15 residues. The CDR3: CATSDQYSGGGELFF. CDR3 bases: TGTGCCACCAGTGACCAATATAGCGGGGGCGGGGAGCTGTTTTTT.

For the CDR3, the DNA is TGTGCCAGCAGCTACAGGACCCCAGGGGGCCAGGGGTCACCCCTCCACTTT. Translating it yields CASSYRTPGGQGSPLHF. The chain carries TRBV7-6 and TRBJ1-6; TRBD1 aligns across 8 bases. The junction had 15 bases not matched to a gene; V was cut back by 4 bases and J by 10 bases. This CDR3 has 17 residues. Germline lookup yields CDR1 SGHVS and CDR2 FNYEAQ.

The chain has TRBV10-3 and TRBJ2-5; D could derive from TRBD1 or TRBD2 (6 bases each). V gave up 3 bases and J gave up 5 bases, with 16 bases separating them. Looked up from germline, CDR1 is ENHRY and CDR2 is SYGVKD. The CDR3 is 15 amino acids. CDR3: CAISEGGTSSETQYF. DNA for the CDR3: TGTGCCATCAGTGAAGGGGGTACTAGCTCCGAGACCCAGTACTTC.

CDR3 in amino acids: CAIRTRDYNEQFF. The CDR3 nucleotides are TGTGCCATCAGAACCCGGGACTACAATGAGCAGTTCTTC. The genes are TRBV10-3 and TRBJ2-1, with a tentative D call TRBD2 (5 bases). This CDR3 comprises 13 residues. Between the trimmed V and J ends, which lost 6 bases and 3 bases, there was a span of 9 bases. The germline CDR1 and CDR2 sequences are ENHRY and SYGVKD.

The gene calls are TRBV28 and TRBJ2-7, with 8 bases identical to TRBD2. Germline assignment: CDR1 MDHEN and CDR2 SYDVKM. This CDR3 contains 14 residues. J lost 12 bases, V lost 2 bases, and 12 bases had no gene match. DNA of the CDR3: TGTGCCAGCAGTTTACTTACCCCAGCGGGAGTGGCGTACTTC. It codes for CASSLLTPAGVAYF.

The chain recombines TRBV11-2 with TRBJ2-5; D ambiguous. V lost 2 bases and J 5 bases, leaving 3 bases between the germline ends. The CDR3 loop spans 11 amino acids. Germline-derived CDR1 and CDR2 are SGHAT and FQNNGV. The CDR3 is CASSLTETQYF. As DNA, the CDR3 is TGTGCCAGCAGCTTAACGGAGACCCAGTACTTC.

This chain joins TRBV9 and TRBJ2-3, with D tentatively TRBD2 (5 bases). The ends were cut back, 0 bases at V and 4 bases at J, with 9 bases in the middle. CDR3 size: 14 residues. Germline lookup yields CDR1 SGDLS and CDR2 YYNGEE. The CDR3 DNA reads TGTGCCAGCAGCGTAGGAGGCGGGTCAGATACGCAGTATTTT. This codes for CASSVGGGSDTQYF.

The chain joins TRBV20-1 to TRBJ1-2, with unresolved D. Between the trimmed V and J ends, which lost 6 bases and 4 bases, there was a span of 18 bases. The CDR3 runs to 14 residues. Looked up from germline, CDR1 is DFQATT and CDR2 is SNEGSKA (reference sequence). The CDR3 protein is CSALSLMEPYGYTF. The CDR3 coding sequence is TGCAGTGCCCTTTCCCTTATGGAACCCTATGGCTACACCTTC.

The CDR3 region is CASSLTGPGELFF. The CDR3 nucleotides read TGTGCCAGCAGCTTAACAGGGCCTGGGGAGCTGTTTTTT. V usage is TRBV7-3 and J usage is TRBJ2-2; D not resolved. This CDR3 has 13 residues. CDR1 and CDR2 (germline): SGHTA, FQGTGA. With 0 bases removed from V and 8 bases from J, the gap between germline ends came to 7 bases.

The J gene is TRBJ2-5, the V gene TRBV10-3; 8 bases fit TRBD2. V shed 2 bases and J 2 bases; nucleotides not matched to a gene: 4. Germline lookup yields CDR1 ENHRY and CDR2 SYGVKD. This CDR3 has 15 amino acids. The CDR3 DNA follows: TGTGCCATCAGTGAGAGTAGCGGGGCTCAAGAGACCCAGTACTTC. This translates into CAISESSGAQETQYF.

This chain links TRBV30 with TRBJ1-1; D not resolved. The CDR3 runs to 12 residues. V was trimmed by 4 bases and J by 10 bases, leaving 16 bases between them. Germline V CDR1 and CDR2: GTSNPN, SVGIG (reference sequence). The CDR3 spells CAWTKNLEAAFF. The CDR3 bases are TGTGCCTGGACCAAGAACCTCGAGGCAGCTTTCTTT. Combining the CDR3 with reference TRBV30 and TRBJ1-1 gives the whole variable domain SQTIHQWPATLVQPVGSPLSLECTVEGTSNPNLYWYRQAAGRGLQLLFYSVGIGQISSEVPQNLSASRPQDRQFILSSKKLLLSDSGFYLCAWTKNLEAAFFGQGTRLTVV.

The CDR3 nucleotides read TGTGCCACCAGTGATCGGGCCCCAAGAGGCAATGAGCAGTTCTTC. This encodes CATSDRAPRGNEQFF. This sequence joins TRBV24-1 and TRBJ2-1; no firm D call. The CDR3 is made up of 15 amino acids. V lost 3 bases and J lost 6, with 14 bases in between. The germline V gene has CDR1 KGHDR and CDR2 SFDVKD.

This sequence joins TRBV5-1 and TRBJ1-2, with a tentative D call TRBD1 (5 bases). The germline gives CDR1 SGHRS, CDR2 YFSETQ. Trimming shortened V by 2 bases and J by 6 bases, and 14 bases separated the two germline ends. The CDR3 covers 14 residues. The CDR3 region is CASSFSTRVNGYTF. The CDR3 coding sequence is TGCGCCAGCAGCTTCTCAACCAGGGTTAATGGCTACACCTTC.

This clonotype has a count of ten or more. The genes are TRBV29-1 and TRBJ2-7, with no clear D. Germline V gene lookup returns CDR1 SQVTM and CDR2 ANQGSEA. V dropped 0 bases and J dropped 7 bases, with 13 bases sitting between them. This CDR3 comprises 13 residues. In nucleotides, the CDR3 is TGCAGCGTTGAAGAGGCTGGGGTCGGAGAGCAGTACTTC. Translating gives CSVEEAGVGEQYF.

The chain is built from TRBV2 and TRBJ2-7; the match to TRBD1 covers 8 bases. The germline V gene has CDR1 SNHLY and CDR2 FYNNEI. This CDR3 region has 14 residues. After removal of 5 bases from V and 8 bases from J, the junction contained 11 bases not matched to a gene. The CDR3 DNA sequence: TGTGCCAGCAGTTTGCCGGGACAGGTTCTGAAGCAGTACTTC. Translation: CASSLPGQVLKQYF.

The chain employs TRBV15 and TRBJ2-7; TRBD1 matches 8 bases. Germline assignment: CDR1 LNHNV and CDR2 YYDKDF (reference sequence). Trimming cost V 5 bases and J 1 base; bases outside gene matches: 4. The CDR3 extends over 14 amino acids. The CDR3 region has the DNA TGTGCCACCAGCCTAGGACAGGGTTCCTACGAGCAGTACTTC. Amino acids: CATSLGQGSYEQYF.

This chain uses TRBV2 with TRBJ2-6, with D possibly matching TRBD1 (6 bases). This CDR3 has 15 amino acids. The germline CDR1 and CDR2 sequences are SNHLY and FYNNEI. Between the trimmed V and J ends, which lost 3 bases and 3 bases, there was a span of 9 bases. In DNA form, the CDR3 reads TGTGCCAGCAGTGACAGGGGAAATGGGGCCAACGTCCTGACTTTC. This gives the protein CASSDRGNGANVLTF. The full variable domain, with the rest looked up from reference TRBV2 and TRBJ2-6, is EPEVTQTPSHQVTQMGQEVILRCVPISNHLYFYWYRQILGQKVEFLVSFYNNEISEKSEIFDDQFSVERPDGSNFTLKIRSTKLEDSAMYFCASSDRGNGANVLTFGAGSRLTVL.

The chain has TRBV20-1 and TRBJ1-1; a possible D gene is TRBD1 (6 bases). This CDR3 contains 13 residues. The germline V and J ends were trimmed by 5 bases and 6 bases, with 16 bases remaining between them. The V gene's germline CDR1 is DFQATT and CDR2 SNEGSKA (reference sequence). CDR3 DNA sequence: TGCAGTGCTTACCAGGGGATGGAGGCTGAAGCTTTCTTT. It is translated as CSAYQGMEAEAFF.

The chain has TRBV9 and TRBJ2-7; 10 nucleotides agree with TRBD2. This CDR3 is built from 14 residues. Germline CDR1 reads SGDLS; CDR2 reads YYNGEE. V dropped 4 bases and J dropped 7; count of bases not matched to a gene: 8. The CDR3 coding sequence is TGTGCCAGCAGCTCCGGACTAGCGGCCTGGGAGCAGTACTTC. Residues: CASSSGLAAWEQYF.

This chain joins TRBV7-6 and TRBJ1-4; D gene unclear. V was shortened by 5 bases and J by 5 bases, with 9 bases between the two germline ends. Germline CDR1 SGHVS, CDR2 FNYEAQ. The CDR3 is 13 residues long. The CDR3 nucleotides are TGTGCCAGCAGCGTCGACCGGAATGAAAAACTGTTTTTT. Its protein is CASSVDRNEKLFF.

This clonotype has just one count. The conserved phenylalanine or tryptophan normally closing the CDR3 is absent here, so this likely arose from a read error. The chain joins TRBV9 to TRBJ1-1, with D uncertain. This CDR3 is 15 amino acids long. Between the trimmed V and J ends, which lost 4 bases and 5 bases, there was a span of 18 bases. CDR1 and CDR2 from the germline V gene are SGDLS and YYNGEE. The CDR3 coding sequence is TGTGCCAGCAGCCCCTGGGCAGACACACCGACTGAAGCTTTCCTT. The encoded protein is CASSPWADTPTEAFL.

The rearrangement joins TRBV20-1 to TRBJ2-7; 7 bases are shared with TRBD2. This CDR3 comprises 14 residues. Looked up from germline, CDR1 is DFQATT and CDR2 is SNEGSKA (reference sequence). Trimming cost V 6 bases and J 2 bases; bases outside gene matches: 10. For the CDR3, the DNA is TGCAGTGCCCCTGGGGGGGGGGGGGCCTACGAGCAGTACTTC. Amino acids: CSAPGGGGAYEQYF.